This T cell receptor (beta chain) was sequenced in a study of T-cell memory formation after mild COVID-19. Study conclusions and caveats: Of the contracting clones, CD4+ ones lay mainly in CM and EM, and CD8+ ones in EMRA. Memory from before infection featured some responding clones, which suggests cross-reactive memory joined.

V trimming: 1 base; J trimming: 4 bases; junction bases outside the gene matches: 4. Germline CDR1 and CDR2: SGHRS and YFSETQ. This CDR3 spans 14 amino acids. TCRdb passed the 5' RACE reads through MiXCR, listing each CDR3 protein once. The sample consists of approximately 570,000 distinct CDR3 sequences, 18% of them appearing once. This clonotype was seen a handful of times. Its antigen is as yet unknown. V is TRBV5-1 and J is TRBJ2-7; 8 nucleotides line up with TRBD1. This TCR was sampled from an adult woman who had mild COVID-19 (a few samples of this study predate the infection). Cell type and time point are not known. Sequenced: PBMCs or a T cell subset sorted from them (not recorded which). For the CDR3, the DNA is TGCGCCAGCAGCTTGATCGGACAGGGTTACGAGCAGTACTTC. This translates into CASSLIGQGYEQYF.